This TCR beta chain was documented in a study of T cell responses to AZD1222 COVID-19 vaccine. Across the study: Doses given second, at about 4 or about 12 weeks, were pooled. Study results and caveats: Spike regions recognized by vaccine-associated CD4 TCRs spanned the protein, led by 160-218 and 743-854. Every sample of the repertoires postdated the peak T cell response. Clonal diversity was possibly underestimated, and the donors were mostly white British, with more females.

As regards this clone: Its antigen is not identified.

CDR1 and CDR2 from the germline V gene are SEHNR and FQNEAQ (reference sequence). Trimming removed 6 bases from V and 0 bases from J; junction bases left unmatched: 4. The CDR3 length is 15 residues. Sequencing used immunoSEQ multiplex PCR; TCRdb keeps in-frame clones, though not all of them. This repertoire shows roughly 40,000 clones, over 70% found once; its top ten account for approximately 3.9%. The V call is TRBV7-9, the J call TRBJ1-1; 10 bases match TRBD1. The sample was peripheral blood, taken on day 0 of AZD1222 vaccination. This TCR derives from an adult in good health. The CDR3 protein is CASSSTGGLNTEAFF. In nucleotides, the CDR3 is TGTGCCAGCAGTTCGACAGGGGGCTTGAACACTGAAGCTTTCTTT.